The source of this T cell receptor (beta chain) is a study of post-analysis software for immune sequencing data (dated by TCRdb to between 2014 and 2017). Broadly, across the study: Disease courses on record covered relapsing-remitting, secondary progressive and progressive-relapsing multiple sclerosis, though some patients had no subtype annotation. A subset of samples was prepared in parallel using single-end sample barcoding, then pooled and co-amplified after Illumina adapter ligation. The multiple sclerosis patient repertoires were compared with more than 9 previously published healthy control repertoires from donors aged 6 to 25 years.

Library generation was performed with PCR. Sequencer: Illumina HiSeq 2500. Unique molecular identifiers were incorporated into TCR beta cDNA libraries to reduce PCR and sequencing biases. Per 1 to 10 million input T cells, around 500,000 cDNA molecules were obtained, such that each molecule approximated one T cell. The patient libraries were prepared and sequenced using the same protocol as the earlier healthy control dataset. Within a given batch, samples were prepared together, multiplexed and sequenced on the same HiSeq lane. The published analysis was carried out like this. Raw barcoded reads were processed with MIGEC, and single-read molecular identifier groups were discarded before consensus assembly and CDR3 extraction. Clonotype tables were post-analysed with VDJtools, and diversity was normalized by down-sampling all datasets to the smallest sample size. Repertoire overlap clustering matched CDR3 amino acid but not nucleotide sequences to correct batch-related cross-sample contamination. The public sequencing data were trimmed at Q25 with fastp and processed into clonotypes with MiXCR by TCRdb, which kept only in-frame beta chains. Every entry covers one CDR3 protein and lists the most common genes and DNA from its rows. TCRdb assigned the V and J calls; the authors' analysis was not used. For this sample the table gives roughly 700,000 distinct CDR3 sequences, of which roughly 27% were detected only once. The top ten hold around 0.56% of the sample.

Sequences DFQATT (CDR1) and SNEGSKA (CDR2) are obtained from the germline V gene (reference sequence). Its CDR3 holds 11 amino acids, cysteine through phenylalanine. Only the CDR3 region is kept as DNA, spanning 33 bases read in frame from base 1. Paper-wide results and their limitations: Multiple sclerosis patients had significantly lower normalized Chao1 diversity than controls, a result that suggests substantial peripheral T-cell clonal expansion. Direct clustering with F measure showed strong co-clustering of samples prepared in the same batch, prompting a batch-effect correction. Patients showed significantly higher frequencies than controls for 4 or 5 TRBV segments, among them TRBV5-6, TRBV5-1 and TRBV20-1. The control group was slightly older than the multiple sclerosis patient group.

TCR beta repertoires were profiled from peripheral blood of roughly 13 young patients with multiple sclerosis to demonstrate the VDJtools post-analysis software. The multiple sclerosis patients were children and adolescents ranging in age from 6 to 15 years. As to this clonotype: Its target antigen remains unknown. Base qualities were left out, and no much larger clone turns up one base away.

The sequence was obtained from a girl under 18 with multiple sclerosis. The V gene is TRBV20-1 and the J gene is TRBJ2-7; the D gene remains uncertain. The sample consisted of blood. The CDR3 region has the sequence CSSRPLDEQYF. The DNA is TGCAGCTCGAGGCCGCTTGACGAGCAGTACTTC.